This T cell receptor (beta chain) was profiled in a study of blood T cell repertoires in COVID-19. Study in general: Specimens from acute and convalescent COVID-19 originated in the United States, Italy and Spain.

The CDR3 length is 15 residues. Trimming removed 1 base from V and 5 bases from J; junction bases left unmatched: 7. Per germline, CDR1 MGHRA and CDR2 YSYEKL. Method: immunoSEQ multiplex PCR; TCRdb's copy keeps in-frame clones and lacks some. The table records a few hundred thousand clones, roughly 84% of them present only once. The sample was peripheral blood. The sequence derives from a man in his fifties with active or convalescent COVID-19. This chain uses TRBV4-1 with TRBJ1-2; 7 bases fit TRBD1. CDR3 protein: CASSQGGGVRYGYTF. The CDR3 DNA reads TGCGCCAGCAGCCAAGGAGGGGGCGTGAGGTATGGCTACACCTTC.